This is a list of T cell receptor beta chains from one sample in a study of identical twins. One entry per CDR3 protein, called by TCRdb with MiXCR from the 5' RACE reads. Among about 890,000 distinct CDR3 sequences listed, roughly an eighth were seen once. The same specimen was also included in a second study, on yellow fever vaccine responses in identical twins.

What was sequenced was PBMCs. These receptors were taken from a woman younger than 35 in good health. Both conserved end residues are part of each CDR3. The order of the fields is D gene, CDR3 length, J gene, clone size, V gene, CDR3 DNA, CDR3 protein. A D gene is named only where the DNA matches it firmly. Size tells how often a clone was seen (once, few, many) or the class of an expanded clone, and some rows leave it out.

D: TRBD1; length: 15; J: TRBJ2-2; size: few; V: TRBV12-3/TRBV12-4; DNA: TGTGCCAGCAGTTTTGGAGGACAGGGACCCGGGGAGCTGTTTTTT; CDR3: CASSFGGQGPGELFF
D: .; length: 12; J: TRBJ2-3; size: few; V: TRBV12-3/TRBV12-4; DNA: TGTGCCAGCCAAGAGTGGTCAGATACGCAGTATTTT; CDR3: CASQEWSDTQYF
D: TRBD2; length: 17; J: TRBJ2-1; size: .; V: TRBV18; DNA: TGTGCCAGCTCCCCCGGACTAGCGGCAGCTCAATACAATGAGCAGTTCTTC; CDR3: CASSPGLAAAQYNEQFF
D: TRBD2; length: 17; J: TRBJ2-3; size: few; V: TRBV3-1; DNA: TGTGCCAGCAGCCAAGACGAACTAGCGGGGGCCACAGATACGCAGTATTTT; CDR3: CASSQDELAGATDTQYF
D: TRBD1; length: 14; J: TRBJ2-7; size: few; V: TRBV7-3; DNA: TGTGCCAGCAGCTCCGGACAGGGACCCTACGAGCAGTACTTC; CDR3: CASSSGQGPYEQYF
D: .; length: 17; J: TRBJ2-2; size: .; V: TRBV10-2; DNA: TGCGCCAGCAGTGATTTTATGGGCCAGCCCAGACCCGGGGAGCTGTTTTTT; CDR3: CASSDFMGQPRPGELFF
D: TRBD1; length: 17; J: TRBJ2-1; size: many; V: TRBV5-1; DNA: TGCGCCAGCAGCACCGGGACAGGGGATGAGTCCTACAATGAGCAGTTCTTC; CDR3: CASSTGTGDESYNEQFF
D: TRBD1; length: 14; J: TRBJ2-7; size: many; V: TRBV20-1; DNA: TGCAGTGCTGAGGGGGACAGGGTTTCTGACGAGCAGTACTTC; CDR3: CSAEGDRVSDEQYF
D: TRBD2; length: 16; J: TRBJ2-3; size: .; V: TRBV5-1; DNA: TGCGCCAGCAGCAATGGACGGGGGGTGAGCACAGATACGCAGTATTTT; CDR3: CASSNGRGVSTDTQYF
D: .; length: 15; J: TRBJ2-3; size: many; V: TRBV6-1; DNA: TGTGCCAGCACCCTAGCCCCAACTAGCACAGATACGCAGTATTTT; CDR3: CASTLAPTSTDTQYF
D: .; length: 16; J: TRBJ2-1; size: .; V: TRBV15; DNA: TGTGCCACCAGGGATATTGCGTCGGGGACGAGGGATGAGCAGTTCTTC; CDR3: CATRDIASGTRDEQFF
D: .; length: 17; J: TRBJ2-6; size: once; V: TRBV12-3/TRBV12-4; DNA: TGTGCCAGCAGTTGTGTGTCCGGTAGCTCTGGGGCCAACGTCCTGACTTTC; CDR3: CASSCVSGSSGANVLTF
D: TRBD2; length: 13; J: TRBJ2-5; size: .; V: TRBV6-1; DNA: TGTGCCAGCAGTCGGCCGGGGGGAGGAGCCCAGTACTTC; CDR3: CASSRPGGGAQYF
D: TRBD2; length: 17; J: TRBJ2-3; size: .; V: TRBV7-9; DNA: TGTGCCAGCAGCACGGGACTAGCGGGAGTCTGGACAGATACGCAGTATTTT; CDR3: CASSTGLAGVWTDTQYF
D: .; length: 13; J: TRBJ2-1; size: many; V: TRBV12-3/TRBV12-4; DNA: TGTGCCAGCAGCCGGGGTGGCCCCGGGGGGCAGTTCTTC; CDR3: CASSRGGPGGQFF
D: .; length: 12; J: TRBJ2-6; size: .; V: TRBV20-1; DNA: TGCAGTGCCCCTTCTGGGGCCAACGTCCTGACTTTC; CDR3: CSAPSGANVLTF
D: TRBD1; length: 15; J: TRBJ1-6; size: many; V: TRBV25-1; DNA: TGTGCCAGCACTCGGGACAGTCTGGGGGGTTCACCCCTCCACTTT; CDR3: CASTRDSLGGSPLHF
D: .; length: 13; J: TRBJ1-2; size: .; V: TRBV12-3/TRBV12-4; DNA: TGTGCCAGCAGTAACAGATTAAGCTATGGCTACACCTTC; CDR3: CASSNRLSYGYTF
D: .; length: 13; J: TRBJ1-2; size: .; V: TRBV6-1; DNA: TGTGCCAGCAGTGAGGGCCGGTTCTATGGCTACACCTTC; CDR3: CASSEGRFYGYTF
D: TRBD1; length: 14; J: TRBJ2-5; size: few; V: TRBV20-1; DNA: TGCAGTGCTAGAGTTGGGACAGGGGGAGAGACCCAGTACTTC; CDR3: CSARVGTGGETQYF
D: .; length: 16; J: TRBJ2-2; size: many; V: TRBV5-5; DNA: TGTGCCAGCAGCTTGGAAGCAGGACATAACACCGGGGAGCTGTTTTTT; CDR3: CASSLEAGHNTGELFF
D: .; length: 12; J: TRBJ2-7; size: .; V: TRBV20-1; DNA: TGCAGTGCACCCGCGGGGATCTACGAGCAGTACTTC; CDR3: CSAPAGIYEQYF
D: .; length: 15; J: TRBJ2-5; size: .; V: TRBV7-8; DNA: TGTGCCAGCAGCTGGACCCCGGGATACCAAGAGACCCAGTACTTC; CDR3: CASSWTPGYQETQYF
D: .; length: 11; J: TRBJ2-7; size: few; V: TRBV28; DNA: TGTGCCAGCAGTTCCCTCCTCGAGCAGTACTTC; CDR3: CASSSLLEQYF
D: TRBD1; length: 18; J: TRBJ2-7; size: few; V: TRBV2; DNA: TGTGCCAGCAGTGGAGGGACAGGGTACGTCGCCGTCAACTTAGAGCAGTACTTC; CDR3: CASSGGTGYVAVNLEQYF
D: .; length: 13; J: TRBJ1-1; size: .; V: TRBV12-3/TRBV12-4; DNA: TGTGCCAGCAGTCCTATAGAATATATTGAAGCTTTCTTT; CDR3: CASSPIEYIEAFF
D: .; length: 11; J: TRBJ2-1; size: few; V: TRBV7-9; DNA: TGTGCCAGCAGCGAAAGGGGTGAGCAGTTCTTC; CDR3: CASSERGEQFF
D: TRBD2; length: 15; J: TRBJ2-1; size: .; V: TRBV20-1; DNA: TGCAGTTTCGCGGGGGGCGGTCCCTACTACAATGAGCAGTTCTTC; CDR3: CSFAGGGPYYNEQFF
D: TRBD1; length: 16; J: TRBJ2-5; size: few; V: TRBV6-5; DNA: TGTGCCAGCAGTTACTCCCGGACAGGGGGCGCGCAGACCCAGTACTTC; CDR3: CASSYSRTGGAQTQYF
D: TRBD1; length: 17; J: TRBJ2-3; size: few; V: TRBV24-1; DNA: TGTGCCACCAGTGATCCTCGGGACAGCCCCAACACAGATACGCAGTATTTT; CDR3: CATSDPRDSPNTDTQYF
D: .; length: 14; J: TRBJ1-1; size: many; V: TRBV2; DNA: TGTGCCAGCAGTGAGTACAGGGAAAACACTGAAGCTTTCTTT; CDR3: CASSEYRENTEAFF
D: TRBD2; length: 16; J: TRBJ2-1; size: .; V: TRBV3-1; DNA: TGTGCCAGCAGCCACGATAGCGGGAGGCGATACAATGAGCAGTTCTTC; CDR3: CASSHDSGRRYNEQFF
D: TRBD1; length: 13; J: TRBJ2-1; size: few; V: TRBV12-3/TRBV12-4; DNA: TGTGCCAGCAGCCGCGACAGGGTTTGGTATCGGTTCTTC; CDR3: CASSRDRVWYRFF
D: TRBD1; length: 13; J: TRBJ1-2; size: few; V: TRBV20-1; DNA: TGCAGTGCTAAGGACAGGGGTGACTATGGCTACACCTTC; CDR3: CSAKDRGDYGYTF
D: TRBD1; length: 16; J: TRBJ2-3; size: few; V: TRBV6-1; DNA: TGTGCCAGCAGTGAAGCGCCGGGTACAGGGGCAGATACGCAGTATTTT; CDR3: CASSEAPGTGADTQYF
D: .; length: 14; J: TRBJ1-1; size: .; V: TRBV20-1; DNA: TGCAGTGCTAGAGATAGTCGGCTGAACACTGAAGCTTTCTTT; CDR3: CSARDSRLNTEAFF
D: TRBD1; length: 14; J: TRBJ2-7; size: few; V: TRBV6-5; DNA: TGTGCCAGCAGTTACGTCCAGGGGGCCGACGAGCAGTACTTC; CDR3: CASSYVQGADEQYF
D: TRBD2; length: 16; J: TRBJ2-1; size: .; V: TRBV5-1; DNA: TGCGCCAGCAGCCCTCGACTAGCGGAAATAAAGAGTGAGCAGTTCTTC; CDR3: CASSPRLAEIKSEQFF
D: TRBD2; length: 14; J: TRBJ2-5; size: .; V: TRBV20-1; DNA: TGCAGTGCTAAAGCGGGGGGCCGCCAAGAGACCCAGTACTTC; CDR3: CSAKAGGRQETQYF
D: .; length: 11; J: TRBJ2-3; size: many; V: TRBV29-1; DNA: TGCAGCGTTGAGTTGGGGATCACGCAGTATTTT; CDR3: CSVELGITQYF
D: .; length: 13; J: TRBJ1-6; size: few; V: TRBV12-3/TRBV12-4; DNA: TGTGCCAGCAGTTTTGGGACAAATTCACCCCTCCACTTT; CDR3: CASSFGTNSPLHF
D: TRBD2; length: 16; J: TRBJ2-1; size: few; V: TRBV18; DNA: TGTGCCAGCTCACCGGGGGAGCGGGAGTTGGACAATGAGCAGTTCTTC; CDR3: CASSPGERELDNEQFF
D: .; length: 15; J: TRBJ2-3; size: many; V: TRBV5-1; DNA: TGCGCCAGCAGCTTGGAGTCAGGAAGCACAGATACGCAGTATTTT; CDR3: CASSLESGSTDTQYF
D: TRBD2; length: 16; J: TRBJ2-1; size: few; V: TRBV27; DNA: TGTGCCAGCAATGCCGGGACTAGCTGGGGACACAATGAGCAGTTCTTC; CDR3: CASNAGTSWGHNEQFF
D: .; length: 15; J: TRBJ2-1; size: many; V: TRBV7-9; DNA: TGTGCCAGCAGCCCCGCCCGGGGTCCCTACAATGAGCAGTTCTTC; CDR3: CASSPARGPYNEQFF
D: .; length: 18; J: TRBJ2-2; size: few; V: TRBV7-6; DNA: TGTGCCAGCAGCCTCGGTGGGGCCTCCTTCGCGAGTACCGGGGAGCTGTTTTTT; CDR3: CASSLGGASFASTGELFF
D: TRBD1; length: 15; J: TRBJ2-7; size: few; V: TRBV3-1; DNA: TGTGCCAGCAGTTTAACCGGGACAGGGTCTAACGAGCAGTACTTC; CDR3: CASSLTGTGSNEQYF
D: TRBD2; length: 17; J: TRBJ2-7; size: few; V: TRBV12-3/TRBV12-4; DNA: TGTGCCAGCAGTCCAAATCTTCTAGCGGGAGGGCCGTCCGAGCAGTACTTC; CDR3: CASSPNLLAGGPSEQYF
D: .; length: 13; J: TRBJ1-2; size: .; V: TRBV12-3/TRBV12-4; DNA: TGTGCCAGCAGTTTAGCGGGGACCGGTGGCTACACCTTC; CDR3: CASSLAGTGGYTF
D: .; length: 14; J: TRBJ1-4; size: .; V: TRBV27; DNA: TGTGCCAGCAGTTTAATGGGGGCGCAGGAAAAACTGTTTTTT; CDR3: CASSLMGAQEKLFF
D: .; length: 14; J: TRBJ1-2; size: once; V: TRBV29-1; DNA: TGCAGCGTTCCCACGACAGGCTCTAACTATGGCTACACCTTC; CDR3: CSVPTTGSNYGYTF